This entry concerns a single T cell receptor (beta chain). Its antigen is unknown. The input lacks base qualities; no much larger clone sits a single base away. Based on the germline V gene, the CDR1 and CDR2 sequences are SGHAT and FQNNGV. V loses 3 bases, J loses 2 bases, and the germline ends lie 14 bases apart. The CDR3 starts with the cysteine, ends with the phenylalanine, and has 16 residues. The only DNA kept is the CDR3, 48 bases in frame from the first base. In Seattle, one collaborating source enrolled patients while the infection was active and tracked those patients longitudinally over the course of disease. Each collaborating institution followed its own protocols to collect whole blood in K2EDTA tubes. For TCRbeta analysis, collaborators shipped samples in one of three forms: frozen whole blood, isolated PBMCs, or DNA extracted from either of those sample types. The record originates from a study of blood T cell repertoires in COVID-19 (dated by TCRdb to the early 2020s). The study in broad terms: Samples covering the acute and convalescent phases of COVID-19 were provided by collaborators in the United States, Italy and Spain. The material from the prospective study consisted of cDNA or gDNA derived from T cells, B-cell-depleted T cells, or PBMCs. Subjects who had been exposed to COVID-19, were actively infected with it, or had recovered from it provided the deeply sampled blood TCRbeta repertoires that made up the dataset. A freely available public database, intended as a resource for researchers studying the immune response to SARS-CoV-2, is where the repertoires were released. Samples were obtained from the ongoing ImmuneRACE study (first 160 participants) and from over a thousand subjects provided by 6 global collaborators. The sample metadata nearly always contained a de-identified subject ID, COVID-19 status, age in years and sex. Where available, HLA class I and class II types were obtained from metadata supplied by the sample provider rather than from assay-based typing.

Results the study describes overall, beyond this receptor: How much clinical and demographic metadata was included differed by source and by participant, and the metadata was provided uncurated.

The immunoSEQ Assay, a bias-controlled multiplex PCR, was used to amplify TCRbeta CDR3 regions from genomic DNA. On the study's bioinformatics: Nucleated cell counts per sample were estimated from amplification of reference gene primers within the assay. Sequence reads were collapsed and filtered to measure the absolute abundance of every unique TCRbeta CDR3 rearrangement. Productive Simpson clonality was computed per sample as the square root of Simpson's diversity index over productive rearrangements. As stored in TCRdb, this immuneACCESS dataset retains in-frame rearrangements with V and J assigned. A fraction of the clones does not appear; measured against another copy, unresolved V genes explain less than half of the discrepancy, and the remainder lacks a known reason. V and J calls and clone size follow that table, whereas D and trimming were derived from the DNA. The sample has approximately 330,000 clones on record, 87% of them singletons. The top ten clones comprise roughly a tenth of the sample.

Sequencing was performed on peripheral blood. The chain employs TRBV11-2 and TRBJ2-1; D gene: possibly TRBD1, on 6 matching bases. The sequence derives from a man between 25 and 39 years old with COVID-19, enrolled during active disease. CDR3 loop: CASSFPPGVPYNEQFF. The sequenced DNA is TGTGCCAGCAGCTTCCCCCCAGGGGTCCCCTACAATGAGCAGTTCTTC.